This TCR beta chain originates from a study of blood T cell repertoires in COVID-19. The overall study: There were acute and convalescent COVID-19 samples, and they came from the United States, Italy and Spain. In each case, the material was cDNA or gDNA derived from T cells, B-cell-depleted T cells, or PBMCs.

V was clipped by 6 bases and J by 5 bases, with 5 bases between them. Germline V gene sequence: CDR1 ENHRY, CDR2 SYGVKD. The CDR3 contains 11 residues. In this sample, this clone turned up once. Authors' processing steps: The assay estimated nucleated cells by amplifying reference gene primers. Clones were read by immunoSEQ multiplex PCR, and TCRdb kept only the in-frame ones, dropping some. The DNA was the basis for D and trimming; V, J and clone size are from that table. The table includes 300,000 or so clones, about 85% detected once. Sequencing used peripheral blood. V gene TRBV10-3 combines with J gene TRBJ2-1; the D is unclear. This clonotype was sampled from a woman aged 45 to 65 with active or convalescent COVID-19. CDR3 sequence: CAISPDNEQFF. Written as DNA, the CDR3 is TGTGCCATCAGCCCCGACAATGAGCAGTTCTTC.